In this sample, the clone carrying this TCR beta chain turned up many times. Individuals with ophthalmopathy presented a Clinical Activity Score of at least 3, a NOSPECS grade of at least 4 and a duration under 3 months. Template material for amplifying TCR beta CDR3 regions consisted of RNA transcripts. Initially, a first-round RT-PCR of the TCR CDR3 employed the HTBI primer set. TCRdb passed the multiplex PCR reads through MiXCR, listing each CDR3 protein once. The sample includes 600,000 or so distinct CDR3 sequences, around 13% of them seen just once. The sample originates from a study of T cells in Graves' hyperthyroidism and ophthalmopathy. The CDR3 runs 14 residues. Trimming at V came to 3 bases and at J to 7 bases, leaving 8 bases not matched to a gene. Germline V gives CDR1 DFQATT, CDR2 SNEGSKA (reference sequence).

The rearrangement uses TRBV20-1 and TRBJ2-7, with 11 bases identical to TRBD2. The sequence came from a woman aged 50 to 60 with Graves' ophthalmopathy. Sequenced: blood. Here the CDR3 reads CSASGTSGRREQYF. DNA for the CDR3: TGCAGTGCTAGTGGTACTAGCGGGAGACGAGAGCAGTACTTC.